The 7 T cell receptor beta chains reported below all come from one sample, sequenced in a study of blood T cell repertoires in COVID-19 (dated by TCRdb to the early 2020s). The method was the immunoSEQ multiplex PCR assay. TCRdb stores this immuneACCESS table with in-frame sequences only. Part of the clones is absent; in the studies checked, under half of the shortfall reflects unresolved V genes, and no reason is known for the rest. The sample profile shows a few hundred thousand clones; roughly 91% of them were found once. The top ten constitute about 0.8% of the sample. The sequencing input was peripheral blood. These receptors all stem from a man aged 25-45 years with acute or convalescent COVID-19.

V gene TRBV5-1 combines with J gene TRBJ2-1; a weak D match, TRBD2 (6 bases). The CDR3 is 16 residues long. Trimming stripped 6 bases from V and 4 bases from J, with 20 bases between. Germline V gene data show CDR1 as SGHRS and CDR2 as YFSETQ. CDR3 nucleotides: TGCGCCAGCACCGACAATAGCGGCCGGACGTACAATGAGCAGTTCTTC. Translated, it gives CASTDNSGRTYNEQFF.

The V call is TRBV7-3, the J call TRBJ2-5; D unresolved. V was clipped by 2 bases and J by 2 bases, with 12 bases between them. CDR3 length equals 15 residues. Germline V gene lookup returns CDR1 SGHTA and CDR2 FQGTGA. DNA for the CDR3: TGTGCCAGCAGCTTATCTTCAGTCCCACAAGAGACCCAGTACTTC. This sequence encodes CASSLSSVPQETQYF.

This clone occurred once. The gene calls are TRBV7-8 and TRBJ1-4; D is undetermined. V was trimmed by 3 bases and J by 5 bases, leaving 10 bases between them. Germline V gene data show CDR1 as SGHVS and CDR2 as FQNEAQ. This CDR3 region has 14 residues. CDR3 loop: CASSFSGRNEKLFF. For the CDR3, the DNA is TGTGCCAGCAGCTTTAGCGGGAGGAATGAAAAACTGTTTTTT.

The V gene is TRBV28, the J gene TRBJ2-7, with TRBD1 identical over 12 bases. This CDR3 is 17 amino acids long. Germline CDR1 MDHEN, CDR2 SYDVKM. The V gene end was trimmed by 6 bases and the J gene end by 1 base; junction bases not matched to a gene: 10. The CDR3 sequence: CASRPGQGAIGSYEQYF. CDR3 DNA sequence: TGTGCCAGCAGACCGGGACAGGGGGCTATTGGTTCCTACGAGCAGTACTTC.

The chain carries TRBV5-1 and TRBJ2-1; D not resolved. The CDR3 has 13 residues. Trimming took 3 bases from V and 8 from J, leaving 12 bases between them. Germline loops: CDR1 SGHRS, CDR2 YFSETQ. CDR3 residues: CASSSTPLDEQFF. The CDR3 nucleotides read TGCGCCAGCAGCTCAACACCCCTGGATGAGCAGTTCTTC.

J is TRBJ1-2 and V is TRBV6-5; D uncertain. The germline CDR1 and CDR2 sequences are MNHEY and SVGAGI. Trimming took 6 bases from V and 0 from J, leaving 8 bases between them. The CDR3 length is 13 residues. CDR3 in DNA: TGTGCCAGCAGCTCCCGAGCTAACTATGGCTACACCTTC. It is translated as CASSSRANYGYTF.

The chain joins TRBV3-1 (or the pseudogene TRBV3-2) to TRBJ2-7, with a weak D call TRBD2 (5 bases). The germline V and J ends were trimmed by 1 base and 7 bases, with 14 bases remaining between them. CDR3 length equals 14 residues. Germline CDR1 reads LGHDT; CDR2 reads YNNKEL (reference sequence). Here the CDR3 reads CASSQGASWYEQYF. The CDR3 bases are TGTGCCAGCAGCCAAGGAGCTAGCTGGTATGAGCAGTACTTC.